Listed below are T cell receptor beta chains from one sample, sequenced in a study of T cells in tuberculosis. Sequencing was performed with immunoSEQ multiplex PCR; in TCRdb, only in-frame clones are kept and a portion is missing. The table lists fewer than 45,000 clones, 90% to 95% of them singletons. Input material: PBMCs. These receptors originate from a donor aged 10 to 29 with latent tuberculosis or without tuberculosis infection. The CDR3 runs from the conserved cysteine through the conserved F or W. D genes are given only for firm matches. Some rows have no size entry. The others give once, few or many, or a class for an expanded clone.

J gene	V gene	clone size	D gene	CDR3 protein	CDR3 DNA
TRBJ1-5	TRBV7-6	-	-	CASSLGTTFRSNQPQHF	TGTGCCAGCAGCTTAGGGACAACGTTTAGGAGCAATCAGCCCCAGCATTTT
TRBJ2-7	TRBV19	once	TRBD2	CASSVGLAGVYEQYF	TGTGCCAGTAGTGTTGGACTAGCGGGAGTGTACGAGCAGTACTTC
TRBJ2-1	TRBV25-1	-	-	CASSDADGAYNEQFF	TGTGCCAGCAGTGACGCTGACGGGGCCTACAATGAGCAGTTCTTC
TRBJ2-7	TRBV4-1	-	TRBD2	CASSQVSGTTLSYEQYF	TGCGCCAGCAGCCAAGTTAGCGGGACTACTCTCTCCTACGAGCAGTACTTC
TRBJ1-5	TRBV6-1	-	-	CASSETGNQPQHF	TGTGCCAGCAGTGAGACAGGAAATCAGCCCCAGCATTTT
TRBJ2-1	TRBV27	-	TRBD2	CASSTTSGVGNEQFF	TGTGCCAGCAGTACGACTAGCGGGGTAGGTAATGAGCAGTTCTTC
TRBJ1-2	TRBV7-2	once	-	CASSLGGRENSYGYTF	TGTGCCAGCAGCTTAGGGGGCCGAGAAAATTCCTATGGCTACACCTTC
TRBJ2-1	TRBV15	-	-	CATSRGDWGEQFF	TGTGCCACCAGCAGAGGGGACTGGGGTGAGCAGTTCTTC
TRBJ1-6	TRBV4-1	-	-	CASSQERGVGIYNSPLHF	TGCGCCAGCAGCCAAGAGCGAGGTGTTGGTATCTATAATTCACCCCTCCACTTT
TRBJ1-1	TRBV4-1	-	-	CASSQAAEAFF	TGCGCCAGCAGCCAGGCGGCGGAAGCTTTCTTT
TRBJ2-1	TRBV4-2	-	TRBD2	CASSQRLAAYNEQFF	TGTGCCAGCAGCCAAAGACTAGCGGCTTACAATGAGCAGTTCTTC
TRBJ2-7	TRBV7-3	once	-	CASSLGRSYEQYF	TGTGCCAGCAGCTTAGGCAGGTCCTACGAGCAGTACTTC
TRBJ1-5	TRBV27	-	-	CASSLPGQPQHF	TGTGCCAGCAGTTTGCCGGGTCAGCCCCAGCATTTT
TRBJ2-7	TRBV2	-	-	CAPRREGSYEQYF	TGTGCCCCCCGGAGGGAAGGGAGCTACGAGCAGTACTTC
TRBJ2-1	TRBV27	-	TRBD2	CASSFASGRALNEQFF	TGTGCCAGCAGTTTTGCTAGCGGGAGGGCCTTAAATGAGCAGTTCTTC
TRBJ1-4	TRBV5-8	-	-	CASSPPRGSTNEKLFF	TGTGCCAGCAGCCCACCGAGAGGGTCCACTAATGAAAAACTGTTTTTT
TRBJ2-7	TRBV5-1	-	TRBD2	CASSPVGTSASYEQYF	TGCGCCAGCAGCCCGGTAGGGACTAGCGCCTCCTACGAGCAGTACTTC
TRBJ1-1	TRBV10-3	-	TRBD1	CAISNRQGPEAFF	TGTGCCATCAGTAACCGACAGGGGCCTGAAGCTTTCTTT
TRBJ2-7	TRBV27	-	TRBD2	CASSLFSGYEQYF	TGTGCCAGCAGTTTATTTAGCGGGTACGAGCAGTACTTC
TRBJ2-7	TRBV6-1	-	-	CASSEGRTDSYEQYF	TGTGCCAGCAGTGAAGGCCGGACAGACTCCTACGAGCAGTACTTC
TRBJ1-5	TRBV2	-	-	CASTQWQNQPQHF	TGTGCCAGCACCCAGTGGCAAAATCAGCCCCAGCATTTT
TRBJ2-7	TRBV27	-	TRBD1	CASSWDRGREQYF	TGTGCCAGCAGTTGGGACAGGGGCAGGGAGCAGTACTTC
TRBJ2-7	TRBV5-1	-	-	CASSLGSASYEQYF	TGCGCCAGCAGCTTAGGTAGCGCCTCCTACGAGCAGTACTTC
TRBJ2-7	TRBV6-6	once	TRBD1	CASSVTGGRYEQYF	TGTGCCAGCAGCGTGACAGGGGGCCGTTACGAGCAGTACTTC
TRBJ1-2	TRBV30	-	-	CAPGGYTF	TGTGCCCCGGGGGGCTACACCTTC
TRBJ2-1	TRBV10-2	-	-	CASSEGSPDEQFF	TGCGCCAGCAGTGAGGGCTCCCCTGATGAGCAGTTCTTC
TRBJ1-6	TRBV2	few	TRBD1	CASRQGGSPLHF	TGTGCCAGCAGGCAGGGGGGTTCACCCCTCCACTTT
TRBJ2-7	TRBV27	-	TRBD2	CASSLTSGSYEQYF	TGTGCCAGCAGTTTGACTAGCGGGAGTTACGAGCAGTACTTC
TRBJ2-3	TRBV5-1	-	TRBD1	CASSSMGQGADTQYF	TGCGCCAGCAGCTCGATGGGACAGGGGGCCGATACGCAGTATTTT
TRBJ1-2	TRBV15	-	-	CATSRDRQVFRGYTF	TGTGCCACCAGCAGAGATCGACAGGTTTTTAGAGGCTACACCTTC
TRBJ2-1	TRBV19	-	-	CASSIVAGARNEQFF	TGTGCCAGTAGTATTGTCGCGGGGGCCAGAAATGAGCAGTTCTTC
TRBJ1-1	TRBV27	-	-	CASSPTEPNTEAFF	TGTGCCAGCAGTCCAACAGAACCGAACACTGAAGCTTTCTTT
TRBJ1-1	TRBV27	-	TRBD1	CASSFDRGNTEAFF	TGTGCCAGCAGTTTCGACAGGGGTAACACTGAAGCTTTCTTT
TRBJ1-1	TRBV9	-	TRBD1	CASSVEQGRTEAFF	TGTGCCAGCAGCGTAGAACAGGGGAGGACTGAAGCTTTCTTT
TRBJ2-7	TRBV2	-	TRBD1	CASSGRGAGGAYF	TGTGCCAGCAGTGGGCGAGGGGCAGGGGGCGCATACTTC
TRBJ2-1	TRBV2	-	TRBD1	CASSKGQGMFDEQFF	TGTGCCAGCAGTAAAGGACAGGGGATGTTCGATGAGCAGTTCTTC
TRBJ1-2	TRBV6-5	-	-	CASTKDSRPYGYTF	TGTGCCAGCACCAAGGACAGCCGACCTTATGGCTACACCTTC
TRBJ2-2	TRBV4-2	-	TRBD1	CASSSQIQGATGELFF	TGTGCCAGCAGCTCCCAAATACAGGGGGCTACCGGGGAGCTGTTTTTT
TRBJ2-7	TRBV4-1	-	TRBD1	CASSPFIGGGYEQYF	TGCGCCAGCAGCCCCTTTATAGGGGGCGGGTACGAGCAGTACTTC